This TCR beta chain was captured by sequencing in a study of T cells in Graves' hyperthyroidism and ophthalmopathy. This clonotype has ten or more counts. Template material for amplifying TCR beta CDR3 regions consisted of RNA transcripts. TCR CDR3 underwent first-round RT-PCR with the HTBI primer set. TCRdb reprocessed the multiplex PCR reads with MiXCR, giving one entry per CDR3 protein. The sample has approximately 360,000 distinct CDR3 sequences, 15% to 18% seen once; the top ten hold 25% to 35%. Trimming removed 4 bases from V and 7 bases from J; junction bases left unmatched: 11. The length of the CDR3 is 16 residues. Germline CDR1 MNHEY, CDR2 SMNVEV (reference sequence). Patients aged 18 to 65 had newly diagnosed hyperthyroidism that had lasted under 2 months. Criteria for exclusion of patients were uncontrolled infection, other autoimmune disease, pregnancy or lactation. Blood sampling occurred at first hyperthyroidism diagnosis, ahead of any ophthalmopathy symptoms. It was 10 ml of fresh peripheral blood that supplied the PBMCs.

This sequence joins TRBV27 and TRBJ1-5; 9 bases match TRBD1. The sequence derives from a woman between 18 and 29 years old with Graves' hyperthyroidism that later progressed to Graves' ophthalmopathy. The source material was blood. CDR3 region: CASSSSTDRGGQPQHF. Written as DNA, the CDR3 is TGTGCCAGCAGTTCCTCCACCGACAGGGGGGGACAGCCCCAGCATTTT.